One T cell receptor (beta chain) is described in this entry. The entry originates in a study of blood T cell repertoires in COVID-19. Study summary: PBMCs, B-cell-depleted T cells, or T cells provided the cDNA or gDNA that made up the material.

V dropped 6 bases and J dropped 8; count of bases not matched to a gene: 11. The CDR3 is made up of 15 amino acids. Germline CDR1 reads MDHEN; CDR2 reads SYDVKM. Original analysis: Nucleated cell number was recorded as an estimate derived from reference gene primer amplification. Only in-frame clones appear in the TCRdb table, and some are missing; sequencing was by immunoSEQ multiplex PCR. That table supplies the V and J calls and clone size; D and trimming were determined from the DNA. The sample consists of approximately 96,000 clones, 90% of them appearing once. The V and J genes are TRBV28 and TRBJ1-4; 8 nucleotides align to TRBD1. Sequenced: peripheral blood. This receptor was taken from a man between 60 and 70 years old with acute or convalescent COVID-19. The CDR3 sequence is CASSLRQGLSEKLFF. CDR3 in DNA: TGTGCCAGCAGCCTCAGACAGGGGTTAAGCGAAAAACTGTTTTTT.